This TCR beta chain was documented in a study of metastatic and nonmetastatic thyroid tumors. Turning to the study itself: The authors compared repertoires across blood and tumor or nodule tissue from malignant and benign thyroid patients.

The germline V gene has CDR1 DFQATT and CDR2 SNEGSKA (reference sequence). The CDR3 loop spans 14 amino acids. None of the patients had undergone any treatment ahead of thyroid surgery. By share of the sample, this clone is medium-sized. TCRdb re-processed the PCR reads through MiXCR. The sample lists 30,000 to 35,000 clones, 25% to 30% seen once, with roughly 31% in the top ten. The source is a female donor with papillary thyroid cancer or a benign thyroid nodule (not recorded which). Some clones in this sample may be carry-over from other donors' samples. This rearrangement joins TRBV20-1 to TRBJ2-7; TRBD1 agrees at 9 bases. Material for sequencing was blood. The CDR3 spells CTARHRGPHYEQYF. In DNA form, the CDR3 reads TGCACTGCCCGTCACAGGGGGCCCCACTACGAGCAGTACTTC.